One and the same sample provided the 9 T cell receptor beta chains below, sequenced in a study of early T cells in non-severe SARS-CoV-2 infection. TCRdb re-analysed the 5' RACE reads in MiXCR, keeping a single row per CDR3 protein. The table has some 30,000 distinct CDR3 sequences, 2.9% seen once. The material sequenced was whole blood. These receptors were obtained from an adult who was a healthcare worker with PCR-confirmed SARS-CoV-2 infection or an uninfected control (not recorded which).

This clonotype was observed many times. This rearrangement joins TRBV12-3 or TRBV12-4 to TRBJ1-1; D is possibly TRBD1 (5 bases). V lost 0 bases and J lost 7, with 12 bases in between. CDR3 length: 14 residues. The CDR3 sequence: CASSLAQQAGEAFF. CDR3 in DNA: TGTGCCAGCAGTTTAGCGCAACAGGCCGGTGAAGCTTTCTTT.

This clonotype was seen at least ten times. The junction shows a germline mismatch at one end, possibly a read error. The chain combines TRBV7-2 with TRBJ2-4; 12 bases are shared with TRBD2. The germline gives CDR1 SGHTA, CDR2 FQGNSA. This CDR3 contains 13 residues. The CDR3, as DNA: TGTGCCAGCAGCGAACGACTAGCGGGGGCGGCCCACTTC. It encodes CASSERLAGAAHF.

This clonotype appeared many times. This sequence joins TRBV29-1 and TRBJ2-5, with D maybe TRBD1 (6 bases). V was pared by 6 bases and J by 5 bases, with 16 bases between. Germline V gene sequence: CDR1 SQVTM, CDR2 ANQGSEA. This CDR3 is built from 13 residues. The CDR3 sequence: CSVEQGTSETQYF. The CDR3 DNA sequence: TGCAGCGTAGAACAGGGTACAAGCGAGACCCAGTACTTC. The variable domain in full, with the rest retrieved from reference TRBV29-1 and TRBJ2-5, is SAVISQKPSRDICQRGTSLTIQCQVDSQVTMMFWYRQQPGQSLTLIATANQGSEATYESGFVIDKFPISRPNLTFSTLTVSNMSPEDSSIYLCSVEQGTSETQYFGPGTRLLVL.

The rearrangement joins TRBV14 to TRBJ2-1, with TRBD1 matching 8 bases. V gave up 1 base and J gave up 4 bases; unmatched junction bases: 9. CDR1 is SGHDN, CDR2 FVKESK, per germline. The CDR3 has 17 amino acids. CDR3 region: CASSQVGRDRIYNEQFF. The CDR3 DNA is TGTGCCAGCAGCCAAGTTGGCCGGGACAGGATATACAATGAGCAGTTCTTC.

This clonotype has ten or more counts. The rearrangement joins TRBV6-5 to TRBJ2-1, with D possibly TRBD2 on 6 matching bases. CDR1 and CDR2 (germline): MNHEY, SVGAGI. The CDR3 contains 15 residues. Trimming left V 6 bases short and J 7 bases short, with 19 bases between. The CDR3: CASRAGIGARNEQFF. Here the CDR3 DNA reads TGTGCCAGCAGGGCGGGGATTGGGGCCCGGAATGAGCAGTTCTTC.

This clonotype was picked up many times. A read error may account for a junction end that differs from germline. J is TRBJ1-1 and V is TRBV30; TRBD1 is a possible D gene (5 bases). CDR1 and CDR2 from the germline V gene are GTSNPN and SVGIG (reference sequence). The CDR3 consists of 12 residues. Here the CDR3 reads CGADQMNTEAFF. CDR3 nucleotide sequence: TGCGGGGCAGACCAAATGAACACTGAAGCTTTCTTT.

In its sample, this clonotype was seen many times. The J gene is TRBJ1-1, the V gene TRBV18, with 8 bases identical to TRBD1. V dropped 4 bases and J dropped 1; count of bases not matched to a gene: 5. The CDR3 covers 15 residues. Germline assignment: CDR1 KGHSH and CDR2 LQKENI. As DNA, the CDR3 is TGTGCCAGCTCACGGGACAGGCCCTCGAACACTGAAGCTTTCTTT. Amino acids: CASSRDRPSNTEAFF. Full variable domain (missing parts from reference TRBV18 and TRBJ1-1): NAGVMQNPRHLVRRRGQEARLRCSPMKGHSHVYWYRQLPEEGLKFMVYLQKENIIDESGMPKERFSAEFPKEGPSILRIQQVVRGDSAAYFCASSRDRPSNTEAFFGQGTRLTVV.

In this sample, this clonotype turned up a few times. A clone one base away is much larger, so this may be a read error. The V and J genes are TRBV12-5 and TRBJ1-1, with D unresolved. This CDR3 comprises 13 residues. CDR1 is LGHNT and CDR2 is FRNRAP in the germline V gene. CDR3 in DNA: TGTGCTAGTGGCTTTGACACTAACACTGAAGTTTTCTTT. It translates to CASGFDTNTEVFF.

Concerning this clonotype: One end of the junction does not line up with germline, which may come from a read error. The chain links TRBV7-2 to TRBJ2-3; possibly TRBD2 for D (5 bases). CDR1 SGHTA and CDR2 FQGNSA come from the germline V gene. The CDR3 sequence is 14 residues long. CDR3 residues: CASSLATSTDTQYF. DNA for the CDR3: TGTGCCAGCAGTTTAGCGACGAGCACAGATACGCAGTATTTT.